The clone carrying this TCR beta chain was counted a single time. Trimming removed 5 bases at V and 2 bases at J, with 7 bases between. The CDR3 consists of 12 residues. CDR1 is SNHLY and CDR2 is FYNNEI in the germline V gene. The data were produced by immunoSEQ multiplex PCR, yet TCRdb's version contains in-frame clones alone and is incomplete. Among fewer than 400,000 clones listed, under 80% were seen once. This sample was included in a study of shared clonotypes between healthy human individuals. The chain employs TRBV2 and TRBJ2-7; D gene uncertain. The specimen sequenced was memory CD4+ T cells sorted from blood. Indicated subset: CD45RA-negative fraction. The origin of this receptor is a man aged 30 to 45 in good health. CDR3: CASSYSPYEQYF. The CDR3 DNA is TGTGCCAGCAGTTATAGTCCCTACGAGCAGTACTTC.